The sequence of this T cell receptor (beta chain) was determined in a study of CD8 T cells in Susac syndrome (dated by TCRdb to between 2018 and 2021). Some background on the complete study: Of the Susac syndrome patients who were sequenced, more than 5 had clinically active disease and roughly 8 were in clinical remission. Susac syndrome patients were therapy-naive, on corticosteroids (some also receiving IVIg), or on IVIg alone at blood withdrawal. Repertoire sequencing was used to test whether CD8+ T cell activation and differentiation in Susac syndrome was antigen driven. What the research found in general, with its limitations: The study acknowledged that relatively few individuals were included in the TCR sequencing and HLA analysis. No clonal expansion was detected in the CD4+ T cell repertoire of Susac syndrome patients.

High-throughput TCR beta sequencing profiled peripheral blood CD8+ and CD4+ T cells from healthy donors, Susac syndrome patients and multiple sclerosis patients. The Susac syndrome patients fulfilled recently defined diagnostic criteria for either definite or probable disease. CD8+ TEMRA cells were enriched by FACS, while bulk CD8+ and CD4+ T cells were purified by magnetic negative isolation. Blood was drawn into EDTA tubes, processed within 24 hours, and PBMCs were isolated by density gradient centrifugation. PBMCs destined for TCR sequencing were cryopreserved in liquid nitrogen and later thawed in a 37 °C water bath. The sorted or isolated CD4+, CD8+ and CD8+ TEMRA cells had a purity of 90% or higher. The germline V gene (reference sequence) yields DFQATT for CDR1 and SNEGSKA for CDR2. The CDR3 sequence holds 14 residues, the cysteine and phenylalanine included. The kept DNA is CDR3 alone, 42 bases in frame from the first base. V loses 0 bases, J loses 1 base, and the germline ends lie 9 bases apart.

RNA was extracted using the RNeasy kit, and roughly 0.5 to 1 microgram was reverse transcribed with random hexamers. TCR beta CDR3 regions were amplified with the immunoSEQ multiplex PCR assay covering 54 Vbeta and 13 Jbeta segments. To correct PCR amplification bias, a synthetic template baseline was used for both primer optimization and computational correction. Regarding the original processing steps: Reads were annotated to V, D and J genes according to IMGT and were analyzed with immunoSEQ Analyzer, with only productive sequences retained. Clonality was calculated as one minus the Shannon entropy normalized by log2 of the number of productive unique sequences. For each patient and control, public and private clones were evaluated within the 100 most prevalent clones. Clones were defined as Susac-specific when absent from the healthy and MS cohorts, from about a thousand published viral clones and from other ImmuneACCESS disease sequences. TCRdb reanalyzed the raw reads on its own, using fastp at Q25 for trimming and MiXCR for clone calling, and kept in-frame beta chains. Identical CDR3 protein sequences are pooled into one entry, listed with their most common genes and DNA. The V and J calls here are based on TCRdb, not the publication. The sample records under 200,000 distinct CDR3 sequences, 90% to 96% of which are singletons. Approximately 0.089% of the sample belongs to the ten largest clones.

A remark on this clonotype: Its antigen is currently not known. The record has no base qualities; no much larger clone is one base away.

The V and J genes are TRBV20-1 and TRBJ1-1; no D gene can be assigned with confidence. The specimen sequenced was CD4+ T cells from PBMCs. The TCR originated in a human donor with Susac syndrome. The nucleotides read TGCAGTGCTAGAGATGGCTACGAGAACACTGAAGCTTTCTTT. Its protein is CSARDGYENTEAFF.